Following are 22 T cell receptor beta chains from one sample sequenced in a study of T-cell reconstitution after alpha-beta-depleted transplantation in children. Researchers prepared the TCRbeta library using unique molecular identifiers, the study reports. One entry per CDR3 protein, called by TCRdb with MiXCR from the PCR reads. Here the sample spans 300,000 to 350,000 distinct CDR3 sequences, about 16% being singletons. The sequencing here drew on PBMCs, mostly from graft donor cells, taken 360 days after TCRalphabeta/CD19-depleted stem cell transplant. The source of these receptors is a male patient aged 2 to 10 who had a stem cell transplant for acute lymphoblastic leukemia, so the T cells may come from the graft donor.

This clonotype appeared a few times. The chain couples TRBV7-2 to TRBJ1-1; no clear D. The germline gives CDR1 SGHTA, CDR2 FQGNSA. V lost 3 bases and J lost 5, with 10 bases in between. There are 13 residues in the CDR3. The CDR3 nucleotides read TGTGCCAGCAGCTTCAAGAGAGGGACTGAAGCTTTCTTT. It codes for CASSFKRGTEAFF.

The chain is built from TRBV24-1 and TRBJ2-3, with TRBD2 as a possible D gene (5 bases). Germline CDR1 reads KGHDR; CDR2 reads SFDVKD. Trimming shortened V by 7 bases and J by 2 bases, and 6 bases separated the two germline ends. The length of the CDR3 is 12 residues. The DNA of the CDR3 is TGTGCCACCAGCGGGAACACAGATACGCAGTATTTT. This translates into CATSGNTDTQYF.

The V and J genes are TRBV6-2 or TRBV6-3 and TRBJ2-1; 10 nucleotides match TRBD2. Losses at the gene ends were 4 bases for V and 8 bases for J; bases not matched to a gene: 14. The CDR3 totals 17 residues. CDR1 is MNHEY, CDR2 SVGEGT, per germline. CDR3 region: CASSSLGRASGSYEQFF. The CDR3 DNA is TGTGCCAGCAGTTCCCTAGGAAGGGCTAGCGGGAGCTATGAGCAGTTCTTC.

This clonotype occurred once. The rearrangement links TRBV5-1 to TRBJ1-1; 7 nucleotides agree with TRBD1. Trimming at V came to 0 bases and at J to 1 base, leaving 9 bases not matched to a gene. CDR1 is SGHRS, CDR2 YFSETQ, per germline. This CDR3 spans 17 amino acids. CDR3 protein: CASSLDPKTGTNTEAFF. The CDR3 bases are TGCGCCAGCAGCTTGGACCCCAAGACAGGGACGAACACTGAAGCTTTCTTT.

This clonotype was counted many times. The chain is built from TRBV12-3 or TRBV12-4 and TRBJ1-5; D ambiguous. V lost 2 bases and J 5 bases, leaving 10 bases between the germline ends. The CDR3 runs to 14 residues. CDR3 nucleotide sequence: TGTGCCAGCAGTTTAAGACGGGAGGATCAGCCCCAGCATTTT. Amino acids: CASSLRREDQPQHF.

The chain couples TRBV6-2 or TRBV6-3 to TRBJ2-7; D gene uncertain. The CDR3 consists of 15 residues. Germline CDR1 MNHEY, CDR2 SVGEGT. V lost 2 bases and J 4 bases, leaving 15 bases between the germline ends. As DNA, the CDR3 is TGTGCCAGCAGTTACCCACCGGGCTCCCCTTACGAGCAGTACTTC. Its translation: CASSYPPGSPYEQYF.

This clonotype turned up a few times. V gene TRBV5-1 combines with J gene TRBJ2-1; D is uncertain. V was clipped by 2 bases and J by 0 bases, with 12 bases between them. The CDR3 is 16 residues long. CDR1 SGHRS and CDR2 YFSETQ come from the germline V gene. This CDR3 is CASSLTFTSSYNEQFF. For the CDR3, the DNA is TGCGCCAGCAGCTTAACCTTCACGAGCTCCTACAATGAGCAGTTCTTC.

This clonotype was detected many times. This chain joins TRBV12-3 or TRBV12-4 and TRBJ2-2, with 10 nucleotides matching TRBD2. The CDR3 has 18 residues. J was trimmed by 0 bases and V by 2 bases; bases with no gene match: 6. In DNA, the CDR3 is TGTGCCAGCAGTTTACCGCGGACTAGCGGCCCGAACACCGGGGAGCTGTTTTTT. Translated: CASSLPRTSGPNTGELFF.

The CDR3 DNA follows: TGTGCCAGCAGTATCGGACAGGGTCCCTACGAGCAGTACTTC. Amino acid sequence: CASSIGQGPYEQYF. J is TRBJ2-7 and V is TRBV12-3 or TRBV12-4; TRBD1 matches 8 bases. Trimming removed 5 bases from V and 2 bases from J; junction bases left unmatched: 5. The CDR3 has 14 amino acids.

This clonotype has only one observation. The genes are TRBV11-3 and TRBJ2-1; 7 bases fit TRBD1. The germline CDR1 and CDR2 sequences are SGHNT and YENEEA. The trim removed 3 bases at V and 6 bases at J, leaving 5 bases unmatched. This CDR3 has 14 amino acids. CDR3 DNA sequence: TGTGCCAGCAGCTTCGAGGGGGCCTCCAATGAGCAGTTCTTC. Its translation is CASSFEGASNEQFF.

This clonotype was picked up a small number of times. CDR3: CASSLPQAGTEAFF. The CDR3 nucleotides read TGCGCCAGCAGCTTACCACAGGCGGGGACTGAAGCTTTCTTT. The V call is TRBV5-1, the J call TRBJ1-1; maybe TRBD1 (5 bases). Germline loops: CDR1 SGHRS, CDR2 YFSETQ. V lost 2 bases and J lost 5, with 13 bases in between. The CDR3 has 14 residues.

V usage is TRBV28 and J usage is TRBJ1-1, with D unresolved. CDR1 is MDHEN and CDR2 is SYDVKM in the germline V gene. Between the trimmed V and J ends, which lost 6 bases and 0 bases, there was a span of 5 bases. The CDR3 sequence is 12 residues long. The CDR3 spells CASRIMNTEAFF. The CDR3 region has the DNA TGTGCCAGCAGAATTATGAACACTGAAGCTTTCTTT.

This clonotype was observed at least ten times. The chain has TRBV6-1 and TRBJ2-7; 13 nucleotides line up with TRBD2. Germline CDR1 MNHNS, CDR2 SASEGT. The CDR3 is made up of 14 amino acids. V shed 5 bases, J shed 3 bases, and the junction held 1 base outside the gene matches. CDR3 nucleotides: TGTGCCAGCAGTCGGACTAGCGGGAGCTACGAGCAGTACTTC. Translated, it gives CASSRTSGSYEQYF.

The CDR3: CASRDRVSNEQFF. Written as DNA, the CDR3 is TGTGCCAGCAGGGACAGGGTGTCCAATGAGCAGTTCTTC. V usage is TRBV28 and J usage is TRBJ2-1, with 8 bases identical to TRBD1. This CDR3 is built from 13 residues. The ends lost 6 bases at V and 6 bases at J; junction bases unmatched: 4. CDR1 is MDHEN, CDR2 SYDVKM, per germline.

This chain links TRBV7-2 with TRBJ2-5; 7 positions match TRBD2. Germline loops: CDR1 SGHTA, CDR2 FQGNSA. The CDR3 consists of 12 residues. V trimming: 1 base; J trimming: 7 bases; junction bases outside the gene matches: 0. CDR3 sequence reads: CASSLGLATQYF. Here the CDR3 DNA reads TGTGCCAGCAGCTTAGGACTAGCGACCCAGTACTTC.

This clonotype was observed a handful of times. V and J are TRBV28 and TRBJ2-1, with D possibly matching TRBD1 (6 bases). CDR3 size: 15 residues. Germline V gene data show CDR1 as MDHEN and CDR2 as SYDVKM. Trimming shortened V by 6 bases and J by 4 bases, and 16 bases separated the two germline ends. CDR3 loop: CASSPGQLLYNEQFF. The CDR3 DNA reads TGTGCCAGCAGCCCGGGACAATTGTTATACAATGAGCAGTTCTTC.

Only a few counts were recorded for this clonotype. CDR3 sequence: CASSFRDTFYEQYF. Here the CDR3 DNA reads TGTGCCAGCAGCTTCCGGGACACGTTCTACGAGCAGTACTTC. The rearrangement joins TRBV7-9 to TRBJ2-7; a weak D match, TRBD1 (6 bases). CDR1 and CDR2 (germline): SEHNR, FQNEAQ (reference sequence). Trimming pared 3 bases from V and 3 bases from J, leaving 12 bases between. This CDR3 contains 14 residues.

This clonotype was found a few times. V usage is TRBV4-3 and J usage is TRBJ2-1; 14 bases align to TRBD2. From germline, CDR1 is LGHNA and CDR2 YSLEER. The CDR3 has 18 amino acids. J lost 8 bases, V lost 0 bases, and 9 bases had no gene match. The CDR3 loop reads CASSQDRLAGGPGDEQFF. The CDR3 nucleotides are TGCGCCAGCAGCCAAGACCGACTAGCGGGAGGGCCTGGGGATGAGCAGTTCTTC.

V usage is TRBV7-2 and J usage is TRBJ2-1, with D unclear. The length of the CDR3 is 11 residues. V shed 3 bases and J shed 14 bases, with 11 bases lying between them. CDR1 and CDR2 (germline): SGHTA, FQGNSA. The CDR3 loop is CASSFGTPEFF. The DNA for the CDR3 is TGTGCCAGCAGCTTCGGAACGCCGGAGTTCTTC.

The chain carries TRBV28 and TRBJ2-1, with D unclear. Trimming left V 5 bases short and J 4 bases short, with 6 bases between. CDR1 MDHEN and CDR2 SYDVKM come from the germline V gene. The CDR3 is 12 amino acids. The CDR3 bases are TGTGCCAGCAGTCGGCGGTACAATGAGCAGTTCTTC. Protein sequence: CASSRRYNEQFF.

This clonotype was counted ten times or more. The chain couples TRBV20-1 to TRBJ2-5; tentative D call: TRBD2 (6 bases). The germline V and J ends were trimmed by 7 bases and 3 bases, with 18 bases remaining between them. Germline CDR1 is DFQATT and CDR2 is SNEGSKA (reference sequence). This CDR3 spans 14 amino acids. CDR3 in amino acids: CSGRAGGHKETQYF. DNA of the CDR3: TGCAGTGGGAGGGCAGGAGGCCATAAAGAGACCCAGTACTTC.

Only a few counts were recorded for this clonotype. The chain recombines TRBV29-1 with TRBJ2-3; D possibly corresponds to TRBD1 (7 bases). Germline-derived CDR1 and CDR2 are SQVTM and ANQGSEA. Trimming pared 0 bases from V and 0 bases from J, leaving 10 bases between. The CDR3 runs 15 residues. For the CDR3, the DNA is TGCAGCGTTGAAGAGCAGGGGGGTAGCACAGATACGCAGTATTTT. Translated: CSVEEQGGSTDTQYF.